This TCR beta chain was captured by sequencing in a study of shared clonotypes between healthy human individuals. As to this clone: The antigen is undetermined.

In the authors' methods: Sequence data from immunoSEQ were junction-only and lacked quality scores; consequently, filtering differed. The repertoire was sequenced with immunoSEQ multiplex PCR; TCRdb's copy has only in-frame clones and lacks some. V, J and clone size are taken as reported in that table, and D and trimming were inferred from the DNA itself. Altogether about 1 million clones are present, around 74% being singletons, with the ten largest covering less than 1.5%. Study-level results: Naive CD4 clonotypes overlapped across a few donors at 4.5% to 5.5%. When compared with the clonotypes that were shared by all four sorted-subset donors, the non-shared clonotypes turned out to have lower generation probabilities. Only blood samples were collected, and tissue repertoires likely differ.

Germline loops: CDR1 ENHRY, CDR2 SYGVKD. V shed 0 bases and J shed 7 bases, with 16 bases lying between them. The CDR3 is 16 residues long. Sequencing was performed on memory CD4+ T cells sorted from blood. Regarding subset: CD45RA-negative fraction. The genes are TRBV10-3 and TRBJ2-1; unclear D gene. The source is a man aged 18 to 30 in good health. The CDR3 loop is CAISESAPSIRNEQFF. The CDR3 DNA follows: TGTGCCATCAGTGAGTCGGCCCCCTCAATCCGAAATGAGCAGTTCTTC.